The clone carrying this T cell receptor beta chain was recorded a few times. The source of the sample is a study of blood T cell repertoires in COVID-19. The overall study: Samples representing acute and convalescent COVID-19 were sourced from the United States, Italy and Spain.

In the authors' methods: For nucleated cells, counts were estimated from reference gene primer amplification. Some clones are missing from TCRdb's copy, which holds only in-frame ones; the method was immunoSEQ multiplex PCR. The V and J calls and clone size are taken from that table; D and trimming were inferred from the DNA. The repertoire holds roughly 170,000 clones, with 88% as singletons. CDR3 length equals 13 residues. Trimming took off 3 bases at V and 3 bases at J, with 8 bases between the two ends. The receptor was derived from a man between 60 and 75 years old with acute or convalescent COVID-19. This sequence joins TRBV12-3 or TRBV12-4 and TRBJ1-2; D is undetermined. The specimen sequenced was peripheral blood. CDR3 coding DNA: TGTGCCAGCAGTTTTGGCATACACTATGGCTACACCTTC. Its protein product is CASSFGIHYGYTF.